There are many counts of the clone carrying this TCR beta chain. Its antigen is not identified. TCRdb reprocessed the reads with MiXCR, giving one entry per CDR3 protein. The table records around 360,000 distinct CDR3 sequences, nearly 35% of them present only once. The entry originates in a study of T cell repertoires in cytomegalovirus infection. As for the study in general: Researchers turned to recently identified HLA-C-restricted CMV epitopes as well as well-studied HLA-B-restricted ones. Signatures in public TCR beta sequences pointed to both CMV infection and matching HLA type.

Overall study results and limits: Summed frequency of shared TCR beta families picked out CMV carriers who also had the relevant HLA. It was HLA-C-restricted CMV-specific TCR beta clonotypes that dominated the response ex vivo.

The CDR3 length is 16 residues. From germline, CDR1 is DFQATT and CDR2 SNEGSKA (reference sequence). The ends lost 2 bases at V and 1 base at J; junction bases unmatched: 4. The chain couples TRBV20-1 to TRBJ2-3; 12 bases match TRBD1. This clonotype was sampled from a human donor in good health (CMV status not recorded). Some clones in this sample may be carry-over from other donors' samples. Sequenced here: cultured PBMCs, sampled from culture after CMV antigen stimulation. The DNA of the CDR3 is TGCAGTGCTAGATCGAGGGACAGGGGGCGCACAGATACGCAGTATTTT. This gives the protein CSARSRDRGRTDTQYF.